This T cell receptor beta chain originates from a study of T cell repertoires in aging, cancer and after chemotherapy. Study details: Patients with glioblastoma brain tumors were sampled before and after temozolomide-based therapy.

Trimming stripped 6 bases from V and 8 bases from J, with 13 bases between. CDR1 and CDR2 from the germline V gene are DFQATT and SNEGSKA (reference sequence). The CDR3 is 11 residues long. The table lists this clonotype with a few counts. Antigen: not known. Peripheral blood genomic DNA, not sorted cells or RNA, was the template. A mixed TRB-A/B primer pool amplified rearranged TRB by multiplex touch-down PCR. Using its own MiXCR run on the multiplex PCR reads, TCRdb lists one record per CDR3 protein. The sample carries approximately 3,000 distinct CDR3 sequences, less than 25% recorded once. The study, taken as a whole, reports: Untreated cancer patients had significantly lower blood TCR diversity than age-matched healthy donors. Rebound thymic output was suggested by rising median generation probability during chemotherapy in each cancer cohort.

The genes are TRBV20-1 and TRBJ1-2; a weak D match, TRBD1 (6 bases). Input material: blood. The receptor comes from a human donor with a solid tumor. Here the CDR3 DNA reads TGCAGTGCCCCTCGGACAGTCGGCTACACCTTC. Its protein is CSAPRTVGYTF.